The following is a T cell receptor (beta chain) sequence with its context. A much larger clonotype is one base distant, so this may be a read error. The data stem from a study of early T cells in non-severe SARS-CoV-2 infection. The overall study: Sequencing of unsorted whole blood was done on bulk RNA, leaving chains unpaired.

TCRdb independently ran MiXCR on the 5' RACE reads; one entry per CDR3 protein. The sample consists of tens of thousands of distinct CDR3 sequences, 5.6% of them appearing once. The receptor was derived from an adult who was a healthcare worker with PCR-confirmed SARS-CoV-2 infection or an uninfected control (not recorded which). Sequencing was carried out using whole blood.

Here the CDR3 reads CSVEKCNEQFF. CDR3 DNA: TGCAGCGTTGAAAAGTGCAATGAGCAGTTCTTC. The chain recombines TRBV29-1 with TRBJ2-1; D is unclear. The V end lost 2 bases, the J end lost 6 bases, and 5 bases lay between the germline ends. This CDR3 is built from 11 residues. Germline CDR1 SQVTM, CDR2 ANQGSEA.